This passage covers 14 T cell receptor beta chains from one sample sequenced in a study of blood T cell repertoires in COVID-19. The method was immunoSEQ multiplex PCR; TCRdb's version includes in-frame clones alone and lacks a portion of them. This sample has 50,000 to 60,000 clones, with 65% to 85% found just once. Sequenced: peripheral blood. The receptor set was obtained from a woman over 75 with COVID-19, enrolled during active disease.

The chain uses TRBV19 and TRBJ2-2; TRBD2 aligns across 8 bases. The CDR3 is 13 residues long. The ends lost 6 bases at V and 4 bases at J; junction bases unmatched: 1. Germline V gene data show CDR1 as LNHDA and CDR2 as SQIVND (reference sequence). The CDR3 nucleotides are TGTGCCAGTAGCACTAGCGGCACCGGGGAGCTGTTTTTT. It encodes CASSTSGTGELFF.

This chain links TRBV5-1 with TRBJ2-2; the D gene is possibly TRBD2 (5 bases). The CDR3 sequence is 16 residues long. V was pared by 6 bases and J by 0 bases, with 15 bases between. Germline CDR1 and CDR2: SGHRS and YFSETQ. The CDR3 reads CASTPGSVANTGELFF. CDR3 bases: TGCGCCAGCACCCCGGGGAGCGTCGCGAACACCGGGGAGCTGTTTTTT.

The chain is built from TRBV9 and TRBJ2-5, with no clear D. This CDR3 has 14 amino acids. The germline CDR1 and CDR2 sequences are SGDLS and YYNGEE. V lost 0 bases to trimming and J lost 7 bases, with 13 bases between them. The CDR3 sequence: CASSVGLVVSTQYF. CDR3 in DNA: TGTGCCAGCAGCGTAGGCCTAGTGGTTTCGACCCAGTACTTC. Filled out from reference TRBV9 and TRBJ2-5, the complete variable domain reads DSGVTQTPKHLITATGQRVTLRCSPRSGDLSVYWYQQSLDQGLQFLIQYYNGEERAKGNILERFSAQQFPDLHSELNLSSLELGDSALYFCASSVGLVVSTQYFGPGTRLLVL.

The chain links TRBV28 to TRBJ2-7, with 8 bases that match TRBD1. Looked up from germline, CDR1 is MDHEN and CDR2 is SYDVKM. Trimming at V came to 6 bases and at J to 1 base, leaving 5 bases not matched to a gene. The CDR3 loop spans 14 amino acids. The CDR3 DNA reads TGTGCCAGCAGCCTGGACAGGGTTTCCTACGAGCAGTACTTC. This translates into CASSLDRVSYEQYF.

The rearrangement joins TRBV18 to TRBJ1-2; D gene uncertain. Germline loops: CDR1 KGHSH, CDR2 LQKENI. This CDR3 region has 13 residues. V was trimmed by 3 bases and J by 8 bases, leaving 13 bases between them. DNA for the CDR3: TGTGCCAGCTCACCGGTCGCAGGTCGGGGCTACACCTTC. Protein sequence: CASSPVAGRGYTF.

V and J are TRBV4-1 and TRBJ2-1; maybe TRBD1 (5 bases). V dropped 2 bases and J dropped 7 bases, with 18 bases sitting between them. Germline CDR1 and CDR2: MGHRA and YSYEKL. This CDR3 is built from 16 residues. The CDR3 region has the DNA TGCGCCAGCAGCCAACCCTTTTGGCCGACAGATAATGAGCAGTTCTTC. Its translation is CASSQPFWPTDNEQFF.

The chain links TRBV6-5 to TRBJ1-5, with TRBD1 identical over 7 bases. Looked up from germline, CDR1 is MNHEY and CDR2 is SVGAGI. The CDR3 loop spans 12 amino acids. Trimming took 8 bases from V and 7 from J; bases not matched to a gene: 5. The CDR3 region has the DNA TGTGCCAGCGGAGACAGGGCGCAGCCCCAGCATTTT. Translation gives CASGDRAQPQHF.

The count of this clone is one. This chain links TRBV4-1 with TRBJ2-5; the D gene is possibly TRBD1 (6 bases). Germline assignment: CDR1 MGHRA and CDR2 YSYEKL. Trimming removed 3 bases at V and 10 bases at J, with 24 bases between. The CDR3 sequence is 16 residues long. CDR3: CASSQNLWDRDKIQYF. The DNA for the CDR3 is TGCGCCAGCAGCCAGAACCTCTGGGACCGGGACAAGATCCAGTACTTC.

The chain carries TRBV6-5 and TRBJ2-7, with 12 bases that match TRBD2. The length of the CDR3 is 15 residues. Germline loops: CDR1 MNHEY, CDR2 SVGAGI. The ends lost 8 bases at V and 2 bases at J; junction bases unmatched: 7. CDR3 nucleotides: TGTGCCAGCTGGACTAGCGGGACGCCGCCCTACGAGCAGTACTTC. This gives the protein CASWTSGTPPYEQYF.

J is TRBJ1-2 and V is TRBV5-1, with unresolved D. V gave up 0 bases and J gave up 5 bases, with 5 bases separating them. This CDR3 region has 12 residues. The V gene's germline CDR1 is SGHRS and CDR2 YFSETQ. The CDR3 here is CASSLAGYGYTF. Written as DNA, the CDR3 is TGCGCCAGCAGCTTGGCCGGGTATGGCTACACCTTC.

The genes are TRBV5-6 and TRBJ2-3; tentatively, D is TRBD1 (5 bases). Trimming removed 0 bases from V and 2 bases from J, with 10 bases in between. The V gene's germline CDR1 is SGHDT and CDR2 YYEEEE. CDR3 length: 15 amino acids. The CDR3 nucleotides are TGTGCCAGCAGCTTGGTGGGCAGGGCCACAGATACGCAGTATTTT. Translation: CASSLVGRATDTQYF. The whole variable domain, remainder taken from reference TRBV5-6 and TRBJ2-3, is DAGVTQSPTHLIKTRGQQVTLRCSPKSGHDTVSWYQQALGQGPQFIFQYYEEEERQRGNFPDRFSGHQFPNYSSELNVNALLLGDSALYLCASSLVGRATDTQYFGPGTRLTVL.

This chain joins TRBV5-4 and TRBJ2-4; D perhaps matches TRBD2 (5 bases). CDR3 size: 17 residues. The germline V and J ends were trimmed by 2 bases and 1 base, with 16 bases remaining between them. Germline CDR1 reads SGHNT; CDR2 reads YYREEE (reference sequence). The CDR3 DNA reads TGTGCCAGCAGCTTATGGTCGGGGATTGGGGCCAAAAACATTCAGTACTTC. Translation gives CASSLWSGIGAKNIQYF.

This clone has a handful of counts. This chain connects TRBV27 to TRBJ1-1, with TRBD1 matching 9 bases. The CDR3 sequence is 14 residues long. After removal of 5 bases from V and 5 bases from J, the junction contained 6 bases not matched to a gene. The germline CDR1 and CDR2 sequences are MNHEY and SMNVEV (reference sequence). The CDR3 nucleotides read TGTGCCAGCAGTCGGCTACAGGGGGCTACTGAAGCTTTCTTT. The encoded protein is CASSRLQGATEAFF.

V and J are TRBV30 and TRBJ2-7; tentatively, D is TRBD2 (5 bases). The CDR3 has 14 amino acids. The germline CDR1 and CDR2 sequences are GTSNPN and SVGIG (reference sequence). V was cut by 4 bases and J by 4 bases, with 17 bases left in between. CDR3 coding DNA: TGTGCCTGGAATTTAAGAGGGTCCTTTTACGAGCAGTACTTC. Protein: CAWNLRGSFYEQYF.